One T cell receptor beta chain is described in this entry. Its antigen is unidentified. No DNA is given; TCRdb re-called the 5' RACE reads and lists each CDR3 protein once. The table lists about 550,000 distinct CDR3 sequences, with approximately 3.5% in the top ten. This sample was included in a study of T cells expressing NK-cell markers. Study conclusions and caveats: These clonotypes also led the CD3+CD56-NKG2C+ fraction in four donors.

Germline V gene sequence: CDR1 SGHTA, CDR2 FQGNSA. The CDR3 loop spans 13 amino acids. This sequence was found in a man aged 18 to 30 in good health. Sequencing was performed on blood T cells: a sorted CD56 or NKG2C T cell subset, CD4+ or CD8+ T cells, or bulk PBMC T cells (not recorded which). The chain uses TRBV7-2 and TRBJ2-1; TCRdb reports TRBD2, a call that lacks DNA to check it against. The CDR3 is CASSTRGITEQFF.